This T cell receptor (beta chain) was obtained from a study of blood T cell repertoires in COVID-19. Data came from immunoSEQ multiplex PCR; TCRdb stores just in-frame clones and leaves some out. The table records more than 200,000 clones, 80% to 90% of them present only once. The CDR3 extends over 17 amino acids. Germline assignment: CDR1 SQVTM and CDR2 ANQGSEA. V lost 1 base to trimming and J lost 4 bases; unmatched junction nucleotides: 13. The cohort comprised adults aged roughly 18 to 95 years residing in about two dozen US areas. This clonotype originated in a woman in her 30s who had recovered from COVID-19. The sequenced material came from PBMCs or T cells enriched from blood (not recorded which). The gene calls are TRBV29-1 and TRBJ1-5, with 7 nucleotides matching TRBD1. The DNA of the CDR3 is TGCAGCGTTGAAGGGGAAGGTAGTCAGGGGGAGAATCAGCCCCAGCATTTT. It specifies CSVEGEGSQGENQPQHF.